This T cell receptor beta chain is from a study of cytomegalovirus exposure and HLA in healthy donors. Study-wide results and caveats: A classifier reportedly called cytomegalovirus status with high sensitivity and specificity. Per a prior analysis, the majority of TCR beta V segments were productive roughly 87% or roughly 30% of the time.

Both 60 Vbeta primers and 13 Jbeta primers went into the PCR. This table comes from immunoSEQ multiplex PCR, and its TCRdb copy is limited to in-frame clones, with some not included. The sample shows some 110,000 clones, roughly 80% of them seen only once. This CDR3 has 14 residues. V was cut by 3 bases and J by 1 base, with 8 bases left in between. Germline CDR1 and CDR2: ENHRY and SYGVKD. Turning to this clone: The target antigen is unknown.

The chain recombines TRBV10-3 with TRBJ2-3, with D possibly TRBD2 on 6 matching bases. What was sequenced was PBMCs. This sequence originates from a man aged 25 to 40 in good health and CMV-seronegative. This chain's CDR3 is CAISDGGGTDTQYF. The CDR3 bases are TGTGCCATCAGTGATGGCGGGGGCACAGATACGCAGTATTTT.